This TCR beta chain was identified during a study of control samples from healthy donors and cancer patients. V was clipped by 0 bases and J by 7 bases, with 10 bases between them. Germline V gene lookup returns CDR1 SGHNT and CDR2 YYREEE (reference sequence). This CDR3 spans 13 amino acids. Only in-frame clones appear in the TCRdb table, and some are missing; sequencing was by immunoSEQ multiplex PCR. The profile shows 150,000 or so clones, over 80% of them singletons. The sequenced sample was blood. The gene calls are TRBV5-4 and TRBJ1-1; the D gene is possibly TRBD1 (5 bases). This sequence originates from a woman aged 45-59 years in good health. CDR3: CASSLERDSEAFF. The DNA of the CDR3 is TGTGCCAGCAGCTTGGAACGCGACAGTGAAGCTTTCTTT.